This T cell receptor (beta chain) stems from a study of post-analysis software for immune sequencing data. Study observations and caveats: Among four or five TRBV segments more frequent in patients than controls were TRBV5-6, TRBV5-1 and TRBV20-1.

The CDR3 runs to 14 residues. Unmatched junction bases numbered 6, after V lost 8 bases and J lost 2 bases. Germline V CDR1 and CDR2: LGHNT, FRNRAP. Presence of unique molecular identifiers characterized the TCR beta cDNA libraries. One entry per CDR3 protein, called by TCRdb with MiXCR from the PCR reads. The sample shows about 400,000 distinct CDR3 sequences, less than 40% of them seen only once. Concerning this clonotype itself: Its antigen is unknown.

This chain uses TRBV12-5 with TRBJ2-1, with 7 positions matching TRBD2. The sample consisted of blood. The TCR was taken from a girl under 18 with multiple sclerosis. In DNA form, the CDR3 reads TGTGCTAGTTATGGCGGGGGACCCTACAATGAGCAGTTCTTC. It translates to CASYGGGPYNEQFF.